The TCR beta chain under discussion was sequenced for a study of long-term antiretroviral therapy in people with HIV. This clone appeared a single time. Trimming stripped 5 bases from V and 10 bases from J, with 21 bases between. CDR1 MNHEY and CDR2 SVGAGI come from the germline V gene. CDR3 length equals 14 residues. Researchers ran immunoSEQ v3.0 at survey level. Sequencing was performed with immunoSEQ multiplex PCR; in TCRdb, only in-frame clones are kept and a portion is missing. The sample lists some 27,000 clones, roughly 80% occurring once. This chain joins TRBV6-5 and TRBJ2-7; possibly TRBD1 or TRBD2 for D (5 bases each). The source material was unsorted PBMCs, sampled 2.1 years after starting antiretroviral therapy. The clonotype comes from a man aged 25 to 40 with HIV. The DNA of the CDR3 is TGTGCCAGCAGTAAAGGATTCGGGACGGCGCATCAGTACTTC. Its translation: CASSKGFGTAHQYF.